This paragraph covers one TCR beta chain sequence. Trimming removed 8 bases from V and 5 bases from J, with 14 bases in between. CDR1 and CDR2 from the germline V gene are SEHNR and FQNEAQ (reference sequence). This CDR3 contains 13 residues. The data belong to a study of OX40 agonist ivuxolimab in advanced cancers. Profiled with immunoSEQ multiplex PCR; TCRdb holds only in-frame clones, not every one. The sample shows some 43,000 clones, around 88% of them seen only once. The clonotype was recovered from an adult with an advanced solid tumor such as melanoma, head and neck, liver or kidney cancer. V usage is TRBV7-9 and J usage is TRBJ2-3; no clear D gene. The source material was CD4+ or CD8+ T cells sorted from blood, sampled in a trial of the OX40 agonist ivuxolimab. CDR3 nucleotide sequence: TGTGCCAGCGTGGAAGGACGAGTAGATACGCAGTATTTT. Residues: CASVEGRVDTQYF.